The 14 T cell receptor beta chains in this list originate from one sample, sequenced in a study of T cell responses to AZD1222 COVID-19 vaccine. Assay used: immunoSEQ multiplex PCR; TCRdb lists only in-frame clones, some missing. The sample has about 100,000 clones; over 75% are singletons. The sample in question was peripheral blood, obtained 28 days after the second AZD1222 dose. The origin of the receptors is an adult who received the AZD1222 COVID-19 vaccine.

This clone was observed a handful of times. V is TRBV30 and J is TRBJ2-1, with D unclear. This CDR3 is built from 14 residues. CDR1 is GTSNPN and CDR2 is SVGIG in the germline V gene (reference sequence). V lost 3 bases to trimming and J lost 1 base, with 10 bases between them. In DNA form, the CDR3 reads TGTGCCTGGAGACGTGAGCCTTCCTACAATGAGCAGTTCTTC. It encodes CAWRREPSYNEQFF. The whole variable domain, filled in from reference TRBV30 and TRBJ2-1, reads SQTIHQWPATLVQPVGSPLSLECTVEGTSNPNLYWYRQAAGRGLQLLFYSVGIGQISSEVPQNLSASRPQDRQFILSSKKLLLSDSGFYLCAWRREPSYNEQFFGPGTRLTVL.

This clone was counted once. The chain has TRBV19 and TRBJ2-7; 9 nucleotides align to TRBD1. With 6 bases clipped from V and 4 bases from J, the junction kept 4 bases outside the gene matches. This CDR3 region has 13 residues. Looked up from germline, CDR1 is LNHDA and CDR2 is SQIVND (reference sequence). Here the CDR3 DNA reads TGTGCCAGTAGGGGACAGGGTAAATACGAGCAGTACTTC. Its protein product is CASRGQGKYEQYF.

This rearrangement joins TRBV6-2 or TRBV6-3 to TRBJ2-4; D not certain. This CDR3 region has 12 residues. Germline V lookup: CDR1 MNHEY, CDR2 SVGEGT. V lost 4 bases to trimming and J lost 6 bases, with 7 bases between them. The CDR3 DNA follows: TGTGCCAGCAGTTCCCAAGTAAACATTCAGTACTTC. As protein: CASSSQVNIQYF.

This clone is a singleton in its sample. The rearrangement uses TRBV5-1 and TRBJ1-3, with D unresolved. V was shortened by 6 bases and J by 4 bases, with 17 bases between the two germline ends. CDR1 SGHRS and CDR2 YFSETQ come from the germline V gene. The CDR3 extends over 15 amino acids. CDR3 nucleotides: TGCGCCAGCAACCCGGACCCGTCTCTGGGAAACACCATATATTTT. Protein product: CASNPDPSLGNTIYF. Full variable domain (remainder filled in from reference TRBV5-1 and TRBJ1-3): KAGVTQTPRYLIKTRGQQVTLSCSPISGHRSVSWYQQTPGQGLQFLFEYFSETQRNKGNFPGRFSGRQFSNSRSEMNVSTLELGDSALYLCASNPDPSLGNTIYFGEGSWLTVV.

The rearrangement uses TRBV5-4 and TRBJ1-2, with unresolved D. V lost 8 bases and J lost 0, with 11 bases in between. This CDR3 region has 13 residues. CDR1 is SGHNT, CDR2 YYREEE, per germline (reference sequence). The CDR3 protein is CASRTDANYGYTF. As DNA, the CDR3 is TGTGCCAGTCGGACCGATGCTAACTATGGCTACACCTTC.

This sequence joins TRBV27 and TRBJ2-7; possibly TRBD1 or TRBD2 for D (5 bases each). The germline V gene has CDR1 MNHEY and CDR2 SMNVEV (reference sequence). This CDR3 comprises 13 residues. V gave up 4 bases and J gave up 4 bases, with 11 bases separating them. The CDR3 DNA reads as TGTGCCAGCAGTTCGACGGGGCGGTACGAGCAGTACTTC. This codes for CASSSTGRYEQYF.

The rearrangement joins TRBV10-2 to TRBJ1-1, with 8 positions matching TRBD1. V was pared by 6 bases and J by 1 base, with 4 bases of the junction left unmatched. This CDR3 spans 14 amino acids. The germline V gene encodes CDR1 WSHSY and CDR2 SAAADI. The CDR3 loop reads CASRGTGENTEAFF. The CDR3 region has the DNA TGCGCCAGCAGAGGGACAGGAGAGAACACTGAAGCTTTCTTT.

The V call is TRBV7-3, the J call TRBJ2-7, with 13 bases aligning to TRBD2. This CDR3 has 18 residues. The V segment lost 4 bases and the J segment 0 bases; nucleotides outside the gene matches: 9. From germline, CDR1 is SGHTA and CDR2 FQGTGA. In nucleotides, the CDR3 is TGTGCCAGCAGCTCAGGACTAGCGGGAGAGGGGGGCTCCTACGAGCAGTACTTC. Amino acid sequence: CASSSGLAGEGGSYEQYF.

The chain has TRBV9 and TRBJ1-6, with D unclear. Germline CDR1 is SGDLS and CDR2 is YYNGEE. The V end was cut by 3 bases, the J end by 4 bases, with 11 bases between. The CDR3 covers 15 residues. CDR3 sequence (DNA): TGTGCCAGCAGCGCCTCGGACGAATATAATTCACCCCTCCACTTT. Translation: CASSASDEYNSPLHF.

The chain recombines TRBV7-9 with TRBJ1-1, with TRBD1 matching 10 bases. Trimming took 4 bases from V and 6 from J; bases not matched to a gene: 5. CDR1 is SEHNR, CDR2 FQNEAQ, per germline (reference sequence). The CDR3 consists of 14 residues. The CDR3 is CASSSDRGLAEAFF. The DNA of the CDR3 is TGTGCCAGCAGCTCTGACAGGGGGCTGGCTGAAGCTTTCTTT.

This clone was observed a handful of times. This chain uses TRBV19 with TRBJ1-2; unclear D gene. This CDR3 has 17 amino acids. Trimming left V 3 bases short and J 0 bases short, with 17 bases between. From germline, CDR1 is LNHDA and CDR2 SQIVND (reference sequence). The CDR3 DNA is TGTGCCAGTAGTATCCCAGATGTGGATGCCGCTAACTATGGCTACACCTTC. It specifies CASSIPDVDAANYGYTF.

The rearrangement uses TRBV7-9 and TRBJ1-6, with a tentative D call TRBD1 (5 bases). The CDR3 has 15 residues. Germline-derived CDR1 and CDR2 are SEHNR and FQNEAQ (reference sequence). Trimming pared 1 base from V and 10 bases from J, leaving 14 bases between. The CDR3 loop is CASSLGAGGPSPLHF. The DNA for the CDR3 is TGTGCCAGCAGCTTAGGGGCGGGGGGTCCCTCACCCCTCCACTTT.

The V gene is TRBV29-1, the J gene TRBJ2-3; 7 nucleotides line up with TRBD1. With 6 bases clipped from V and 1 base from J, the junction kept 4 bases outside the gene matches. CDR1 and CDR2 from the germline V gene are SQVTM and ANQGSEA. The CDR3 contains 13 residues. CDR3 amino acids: CSVAGTGTDTQYF. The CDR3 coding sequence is TGCAGCGTAGCCGGGACAGGCACAGATACGCAGTATTTT.

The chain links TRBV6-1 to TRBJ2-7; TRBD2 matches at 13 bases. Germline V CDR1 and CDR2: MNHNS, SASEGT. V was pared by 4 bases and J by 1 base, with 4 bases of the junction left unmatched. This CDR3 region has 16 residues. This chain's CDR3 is CASSGGTSGESYEQYF. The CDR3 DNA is TGTGCCAGCAGTGGGGGGACTAGCGGGGAATCCTACGAGCAGTACTTC.